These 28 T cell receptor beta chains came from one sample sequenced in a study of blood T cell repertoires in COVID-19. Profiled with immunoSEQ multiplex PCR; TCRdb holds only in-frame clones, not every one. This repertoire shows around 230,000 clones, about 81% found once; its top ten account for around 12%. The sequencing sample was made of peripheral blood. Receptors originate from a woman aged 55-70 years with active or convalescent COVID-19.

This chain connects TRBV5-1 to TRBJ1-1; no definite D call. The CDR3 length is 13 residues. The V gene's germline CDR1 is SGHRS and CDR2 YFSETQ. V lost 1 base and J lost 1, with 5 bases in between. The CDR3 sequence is CASSLFQNTEAFF. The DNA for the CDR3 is TGCGCCAGCAGCTTGTTCCAGAACACTGAAGCTTTCTTT.

CDR3 in amino acids: CASSPTYGQPNTEAFF. The CDR3 nucleotides read TGTGCCAGCTCACCAACTTACGGACAGCCGAACACTGAAGCTTTCTTT. The chain has TRBV18 and TRBJ1-1, with a possible D match to TRBD1 (6 bases). CDR1 KGHSH and CDR2 LQKENI come from the germline V gene. V lost 2 bases to trimming and J lost 1 base, with 14 bases between them. CDR3 size: 16 residues. The full variable domain, completed using reference TRBV18 and TRBJ1-1, is NAGVMQNPRHLVRRRGQEARLRCSPMKGHSHVYWYRQLPEEGLKFMVYLQKENIIDESGMPKERFSAEFPKEGPSILRIQQVVRGDSAAYFCASSPTYGQPNTEAFFGQGTRLTVV.

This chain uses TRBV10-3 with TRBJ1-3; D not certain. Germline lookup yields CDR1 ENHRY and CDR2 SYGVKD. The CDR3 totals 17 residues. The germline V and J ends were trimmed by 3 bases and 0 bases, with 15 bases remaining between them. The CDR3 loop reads CAISDALLSYSGNTIYF. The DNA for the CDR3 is TGTGCCATCAGTGACGCCCTACTAAGTTACTCTGGAAACACCATATATTTT.

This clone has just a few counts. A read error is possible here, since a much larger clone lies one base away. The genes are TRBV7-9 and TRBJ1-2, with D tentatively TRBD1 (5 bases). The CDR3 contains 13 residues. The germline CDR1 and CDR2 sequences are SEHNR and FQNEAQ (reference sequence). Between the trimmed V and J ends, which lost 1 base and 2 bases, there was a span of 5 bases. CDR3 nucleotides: TGTGCCAGCAGCTTAGGACAGAACTATGGCTACACCTTC. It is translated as CASSLGQNYGYTF.

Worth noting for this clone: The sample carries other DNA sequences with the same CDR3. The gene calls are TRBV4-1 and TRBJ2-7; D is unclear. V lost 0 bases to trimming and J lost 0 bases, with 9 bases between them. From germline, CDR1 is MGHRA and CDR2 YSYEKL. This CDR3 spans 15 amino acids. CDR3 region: CASSQDRFPSYEQYF. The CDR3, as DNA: TGCGCCAGCAGCCAAGATCGTTTCCCCTCCTACGAGCAGTACTTC.

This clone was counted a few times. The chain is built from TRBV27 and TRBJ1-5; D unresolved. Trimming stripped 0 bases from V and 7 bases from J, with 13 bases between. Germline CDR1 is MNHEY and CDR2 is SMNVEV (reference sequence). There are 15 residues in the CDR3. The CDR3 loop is CASSLSWRAGQPQHF. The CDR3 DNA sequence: TGTGCCAGCAGTTTATCGTGGAGGGCCGGCCAGCCCCAGCATTTT.

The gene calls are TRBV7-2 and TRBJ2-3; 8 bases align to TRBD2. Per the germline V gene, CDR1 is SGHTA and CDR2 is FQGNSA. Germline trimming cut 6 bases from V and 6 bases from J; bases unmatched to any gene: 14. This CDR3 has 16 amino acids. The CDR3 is CASRVASGPSGDTQYF. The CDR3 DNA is TGTGCCAGCAGGGTCGCTAGCGGGCCCTCTGGGGATACGCAGTATTTT. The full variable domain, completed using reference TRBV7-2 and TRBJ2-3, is GAGVSQSPSNKVTEKGKDVELRCDPISGHTALYWYRQSLGQGLEFLIYFQGNSAPDKSGLPSDRFSAERTGGSVSTLTIQRTQQEDSAVYLCASRVASGPSGDTQYFGPGTRLTVL.

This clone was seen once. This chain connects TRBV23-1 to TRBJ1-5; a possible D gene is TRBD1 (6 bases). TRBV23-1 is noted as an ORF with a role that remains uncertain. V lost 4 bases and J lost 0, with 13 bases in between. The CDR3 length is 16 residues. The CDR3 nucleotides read TGCGCCAGCAGTCCGAGGACAGCGAATAGCAATCAGCCCCAGCATTTT. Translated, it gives CASSPRTANSNQPQHF.

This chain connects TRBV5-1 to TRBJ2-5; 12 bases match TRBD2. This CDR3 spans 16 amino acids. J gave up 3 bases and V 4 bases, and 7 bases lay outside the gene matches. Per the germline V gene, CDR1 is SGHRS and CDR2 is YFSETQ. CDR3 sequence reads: CASSPGASGGEETQYF. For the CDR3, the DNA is TGCGCCAGCAGCCCGGGGGCTAGCGGGGGGGAAGAGACCCAGTACTTC.

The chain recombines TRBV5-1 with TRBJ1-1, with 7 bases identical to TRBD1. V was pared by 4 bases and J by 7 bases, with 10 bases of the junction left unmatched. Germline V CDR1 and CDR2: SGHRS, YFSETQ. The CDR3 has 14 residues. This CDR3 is CASSASTGSGEAFF. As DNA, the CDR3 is TGCGCCAGCAGCGCCTCGACAGGGTCCGGTGAAGCTTTCTTT.

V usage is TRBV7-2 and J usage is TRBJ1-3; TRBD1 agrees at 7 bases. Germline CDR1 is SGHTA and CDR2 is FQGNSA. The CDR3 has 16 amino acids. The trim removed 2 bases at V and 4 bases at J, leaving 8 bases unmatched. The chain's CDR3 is CASSLRSEQGGNTIYF. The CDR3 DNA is TGTGCCAGCAGCTTAAGGAGTGAACAGGGGGGAAACACCATATATTTT.

The CDR3 region has the DNA TGTGCCAGCAGCATGTCGCCGGGACAGGGTTACGAGCAGTACTTC. Its protein is CASSMSPGQGYEQYF. The chain uses TRBV7-7 and TRBJ2-7, with 9 bases fitting TRBD1. CDR3 length equals 15 residues. V lost 5 bases to trimming and J lost 4 bases; unmatched junction nucleotides: 9. Germline V gene lookup returns CDR1 SSHAT and CDR2 FNYEAQ (reference sequence).

The CDR3 loop reads CASNYRMNTEAFF. DNA of the CDR3: TGTGCCAGTAATTACAGGATGAACACTGAAGCTTTCTTT. The chain has TRBV19 and TRBJ1-1; maybe TRBD1 (5 bases). Germline CDR1 is LNHDA and CDR2 is SQIVND (reference sequence). The V and J ends lost 7 bases and 0 bases respectively, with 9 bases between them. The CDR3 length is 13 residues. The variable domain in full, completed from reference TRBV19 and TRBJ1-1, reads DGGITQSPKYLFRKEGQNVTLSCEQNLNHDAMYWYRQDPGQGLRLIYYSQIVNDFQKGDIAEGYSVSREKKESFPLTVTSAQKNPTAFYLCASNYRMNTEAFFGQGTRLTVV.

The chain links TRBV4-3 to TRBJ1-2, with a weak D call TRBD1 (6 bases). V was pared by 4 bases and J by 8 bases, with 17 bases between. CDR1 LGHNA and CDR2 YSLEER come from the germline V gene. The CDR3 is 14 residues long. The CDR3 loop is CASSPEDRPNGYTF. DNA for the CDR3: TGCGCCAGCAGCCCCGAAGACAGGCCAAACGGCTACACCTTC.

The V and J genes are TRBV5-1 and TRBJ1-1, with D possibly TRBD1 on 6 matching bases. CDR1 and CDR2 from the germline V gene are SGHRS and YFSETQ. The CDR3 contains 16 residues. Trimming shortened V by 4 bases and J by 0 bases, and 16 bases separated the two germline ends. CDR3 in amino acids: CASSIQGRRLNTEAFF. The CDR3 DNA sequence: TGCGCCAGCAGCATCCAGGGGCGAAGGCTGAACACTGAAGCTTTCTTT.

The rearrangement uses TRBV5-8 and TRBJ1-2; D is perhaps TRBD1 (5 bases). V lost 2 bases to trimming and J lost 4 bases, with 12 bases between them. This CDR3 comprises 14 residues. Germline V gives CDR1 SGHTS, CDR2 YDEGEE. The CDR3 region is CASSFGRGGYGYTF. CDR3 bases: TGTGCCAGCAGCTTCGGGAGGGGTGGCTATGGCTACACCTTC.

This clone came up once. CDR3 in amino acids: CASSLRSVVDEQFF. Written as DNA, the CDR3 is TGCGCCAGCAGCTTGCGTTCGGTAGTGGATGAGCAGTTCTTC. J is TRBJ2-1 and V is TRBV5-1; D ambiguous. Between the trimmed V and J ends, which lost 1 base and 8 bases, there was a span of 13 bases. The CDR3 has 14 residues. Germline V gene lookup returns CDR1 SGHRS and CDR2 YFSETQ.

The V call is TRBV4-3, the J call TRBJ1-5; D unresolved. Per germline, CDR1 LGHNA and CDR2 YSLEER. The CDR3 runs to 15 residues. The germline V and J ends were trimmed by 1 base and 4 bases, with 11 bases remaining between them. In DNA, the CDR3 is TGCGCCAGCAGCCAAGCCCCAGGCGAAAATCAGCCCCAGCATTTT. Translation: CASSQAPGENQPQHF.

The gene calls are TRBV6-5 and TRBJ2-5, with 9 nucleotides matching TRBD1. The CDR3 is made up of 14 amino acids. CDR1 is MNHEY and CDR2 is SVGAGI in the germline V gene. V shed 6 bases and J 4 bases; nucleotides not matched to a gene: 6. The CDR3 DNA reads TGTGCCAGCAGCCCCCCGGGACAGGGAGAGACCCAGTACTTC. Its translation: CASSPPGQGETQYF.

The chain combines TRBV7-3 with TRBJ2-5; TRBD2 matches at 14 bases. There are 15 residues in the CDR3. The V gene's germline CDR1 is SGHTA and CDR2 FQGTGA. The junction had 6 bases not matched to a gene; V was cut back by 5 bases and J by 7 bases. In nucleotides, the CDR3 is TGTGCCAGCAGCCAAACCGGGACTAGCGGGGGGACCCAGTACTTC. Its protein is CASSQTGTSGGTQYF.

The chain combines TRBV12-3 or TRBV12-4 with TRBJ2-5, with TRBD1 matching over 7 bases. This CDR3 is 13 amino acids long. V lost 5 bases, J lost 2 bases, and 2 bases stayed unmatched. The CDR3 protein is CASSKGQQETQYF. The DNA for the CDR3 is TGTGCCAGCAGTAAGGGACAGCAAGAGACCCAGTACTTC.

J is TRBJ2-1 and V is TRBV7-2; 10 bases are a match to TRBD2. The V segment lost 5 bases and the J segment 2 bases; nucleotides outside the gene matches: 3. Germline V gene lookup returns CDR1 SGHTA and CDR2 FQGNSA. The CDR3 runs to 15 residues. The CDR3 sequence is CASSASGGAYNEQFF. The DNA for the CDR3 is TGTGCCAGCAGCGCAAGCGGGGGGGCCTACAATGAGCAGTTCTTC.

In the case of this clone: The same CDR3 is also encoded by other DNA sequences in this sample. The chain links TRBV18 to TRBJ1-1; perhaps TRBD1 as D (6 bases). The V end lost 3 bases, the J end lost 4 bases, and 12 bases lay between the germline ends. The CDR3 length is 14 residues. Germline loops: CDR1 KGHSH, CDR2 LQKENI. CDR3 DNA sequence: TGTGCCAGCTCACCCGGGCAGGGGCGCACTGAAGCTTTCTTT. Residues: CASSPGQGRTEAFF.

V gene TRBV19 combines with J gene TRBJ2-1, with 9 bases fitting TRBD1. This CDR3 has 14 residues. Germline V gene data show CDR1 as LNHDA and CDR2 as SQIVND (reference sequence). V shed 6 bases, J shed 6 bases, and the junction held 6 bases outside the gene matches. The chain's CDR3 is CASRGQGWGNEQFF. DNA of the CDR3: TGTGCCAGTAGGGGACAGGGTTGGGGCAATGAGCAGTTCTTC.

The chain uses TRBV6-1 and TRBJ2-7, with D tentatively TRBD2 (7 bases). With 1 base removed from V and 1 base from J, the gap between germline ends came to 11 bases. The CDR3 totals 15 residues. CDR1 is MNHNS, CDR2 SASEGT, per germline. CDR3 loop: CASSEVRGASYEQYF. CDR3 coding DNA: TGTGCCAGCAGTGAAGTCCGGGGGGCTTCCTACGAGCAGTACTTC.

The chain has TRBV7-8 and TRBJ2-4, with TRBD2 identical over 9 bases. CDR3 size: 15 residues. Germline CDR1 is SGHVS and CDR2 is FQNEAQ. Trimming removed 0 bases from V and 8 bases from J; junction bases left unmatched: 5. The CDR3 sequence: CASSLARGGAHIQYF. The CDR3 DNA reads TGTGCCAGCAGCTTAGCTCGCGGGGGGGCTCACATTCAGTACTTC.

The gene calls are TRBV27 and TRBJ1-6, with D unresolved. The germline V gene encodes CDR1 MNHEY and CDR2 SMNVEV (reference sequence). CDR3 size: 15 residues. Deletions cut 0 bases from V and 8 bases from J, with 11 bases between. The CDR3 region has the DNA TGTGCCAGCAGTTTATCGGCGAGGGCTCATTCACCCCTCCACTTT. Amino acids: CASSLSARAHSPLHF.

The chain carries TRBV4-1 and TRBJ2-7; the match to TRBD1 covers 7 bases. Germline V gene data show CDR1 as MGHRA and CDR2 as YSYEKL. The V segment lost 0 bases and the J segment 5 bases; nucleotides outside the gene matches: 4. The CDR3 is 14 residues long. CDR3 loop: CASSQEGTAHEQYF. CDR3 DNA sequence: TGCGCCAGCAGCCAAGAAGGGACAGCACACGAGCAGTACTTC.